This T cell receptor (beta chain) is drawn from a study of CD8 T cells in ankylosing spondylitis. Findings and caveats of the study: Disease-linked clones displayed a CD8+ phenotype and appeared relatively rarely in peripheral blood.

CDR1 SGHRS and CDR2 YFSETQ come from the germline V gene. V was pared by 1 base and J by 9 bases, with 8 bases between. The CDR3 is made up of 12 amino acids. To note about this clonotype: The antigen remains undetermined.

TCRdb re-derived calls from the 5' RACE reads in MiXCR, one entry per CDR3 protein. The sample lists some 30,000 distinct CDR3 sequences, 30% occurring once. The source is a male donor with ankylosing spondylitis. The V call is TRBV5-1, the J call TRBJ2-1; the D gene is possibly TRBD1 (5 bases). Sequencing was done on a sample of synovial fluid, either unsorted or a sorted T cell fraction (not recorded which). The CDR3 reads CASSLWGVEQFF. In DNA, the CDR3 is TGCGCCAGCAGCTTGTGGGGCGTTGAGCAGTTCTTC.